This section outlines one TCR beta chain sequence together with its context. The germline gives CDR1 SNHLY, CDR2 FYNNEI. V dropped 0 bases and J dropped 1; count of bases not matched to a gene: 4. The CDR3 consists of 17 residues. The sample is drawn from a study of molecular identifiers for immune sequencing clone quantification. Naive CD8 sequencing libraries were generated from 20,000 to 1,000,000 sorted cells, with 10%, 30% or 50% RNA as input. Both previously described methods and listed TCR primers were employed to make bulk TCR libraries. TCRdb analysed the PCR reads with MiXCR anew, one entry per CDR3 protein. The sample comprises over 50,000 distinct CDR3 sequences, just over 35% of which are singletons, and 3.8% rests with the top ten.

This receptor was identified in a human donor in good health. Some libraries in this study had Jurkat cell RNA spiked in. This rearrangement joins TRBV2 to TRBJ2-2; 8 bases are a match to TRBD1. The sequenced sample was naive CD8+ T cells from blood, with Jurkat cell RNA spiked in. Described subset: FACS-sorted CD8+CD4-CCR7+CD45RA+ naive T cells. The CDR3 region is CASSEAPDRENTGELFF. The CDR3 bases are TGTGCCAGCAGTGAAGCCCCGGACAGGGAGAACACCGGGGAGCTGTTTTTT.